The present entry profiles one T cell receptor beta chain with its context. The sample belongs to a study of blood T cell repertoires in COVID-19. CDR3 length equals 13 residues. Per the germline V gene, CDR1 is ENHRY and CDR2 is SYGVKD. V shed 7 bases and J shed 2 bases, with 12 bases lying between them. The authors' processing: By means of reference gene primer amplification, nucleated cell counts were estimated. Method: immunoSEQ multiplex PCR; TCRdb's copy keeps in-frame clones and lacks some. That table is the source of V, J and clone size, and D and trimming were worked out from the DNA. The profile shows 260,000 or so clones, around 88% of them singletons.

This chain joins TRBV10-3 and TRBJ2-7, with D possibly being TRBD1 (6 bases). Sequences were obtained from peripheral blood. This receptor was taken from a man older than 75 with acute or convalescent COVID-19. CDR3 in DNA: TGTGCCATCACGCAGGGGCCCACCTACGAGCAGTACTTC. Its protein product is CAITQGPTYEQYF.